This T cell receptor (beta chain) was found in a study of cytomegalovirus exposure and HLA in healthy donors. V was pared by 1 base and J by 8 bases, with 11 bases between. The CDR3 contains 13 residues. From germline, CDR1 is SGHNT and CDR2 YYREEE (reference sequence). Method: immunoSEQ multiplex PCR; TCRdb's copy keeps in-frame clones and lacks some. The sample lists tens of thousands of clones; about 96% were seen once. Comment on this clone: The target antigen is unknown.

Study-level findings and limits: Specificity of a few CMV-associated chains for CMV antigens was verified in vitro. Some public TCRs appeared in many individuals, while most sequences were rare.

This rearrangement joins TRBV5-4 to TRBJ2-3, with D tentatively TRBD1 (6 bases). The sample taken for sequencing was PBMCs. This TCR was recovered from a man younger than 35 in good health and CMV-seropositive. CDR3 bases: TGTGCCAGCAGCTTGATATCACAGGGTACGCAGTATTTT. This codes for CASSLISQGTQYF.